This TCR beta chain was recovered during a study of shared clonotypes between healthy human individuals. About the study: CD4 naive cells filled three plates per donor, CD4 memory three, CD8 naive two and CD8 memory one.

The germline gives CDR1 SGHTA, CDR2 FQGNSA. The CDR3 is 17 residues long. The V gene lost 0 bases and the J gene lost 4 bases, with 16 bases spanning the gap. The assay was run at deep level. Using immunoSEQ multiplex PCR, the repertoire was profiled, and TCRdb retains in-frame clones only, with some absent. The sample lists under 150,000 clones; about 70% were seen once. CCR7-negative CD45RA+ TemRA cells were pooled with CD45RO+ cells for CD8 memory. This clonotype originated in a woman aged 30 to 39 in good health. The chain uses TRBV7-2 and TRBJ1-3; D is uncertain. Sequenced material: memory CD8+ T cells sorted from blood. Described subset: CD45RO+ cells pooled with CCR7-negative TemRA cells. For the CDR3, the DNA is TGTGCCAGCAGCTTAGCGCTGGGGAGCGTGAGGGGAAACACCATATATTTT. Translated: CASSLALGSVRGNTIYF. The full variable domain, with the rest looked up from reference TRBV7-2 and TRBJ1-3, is GAGVSQSPSNKVTEKGKDVELRCDPISGHTALYWYRQSLGQGLEFLIYFQGNSAPDKSGLPSDRFSAERTGGSVSTLTIQRTQQEDSAVYLCASSLALGSVRGNTIYFGEGSWLTVV.